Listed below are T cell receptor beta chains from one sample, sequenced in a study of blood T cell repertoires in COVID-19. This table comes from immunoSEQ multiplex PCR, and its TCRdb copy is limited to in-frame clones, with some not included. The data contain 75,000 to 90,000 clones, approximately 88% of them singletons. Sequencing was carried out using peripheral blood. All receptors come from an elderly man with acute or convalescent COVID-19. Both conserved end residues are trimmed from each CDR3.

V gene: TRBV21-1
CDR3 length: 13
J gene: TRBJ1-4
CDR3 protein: ASRREGQGREKLF

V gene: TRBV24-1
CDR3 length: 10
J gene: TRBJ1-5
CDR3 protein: ATSDGGQPQH

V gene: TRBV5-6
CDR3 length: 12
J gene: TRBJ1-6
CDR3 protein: ASSPSRGAAPLH

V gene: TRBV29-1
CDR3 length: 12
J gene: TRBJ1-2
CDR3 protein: SVAKQGYDYGYT

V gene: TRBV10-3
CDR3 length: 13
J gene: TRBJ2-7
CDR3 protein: AISRLAENSYEQY

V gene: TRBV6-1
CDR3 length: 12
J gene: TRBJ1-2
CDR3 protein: ASSEGQGTYGYT

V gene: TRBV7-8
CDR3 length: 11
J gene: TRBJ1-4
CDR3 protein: ASSLTSREKLF

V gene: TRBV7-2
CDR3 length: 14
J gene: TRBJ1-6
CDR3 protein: ASSLSGGGFFSPLH

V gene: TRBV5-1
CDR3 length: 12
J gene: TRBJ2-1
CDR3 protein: ASSLQGSNNEQF

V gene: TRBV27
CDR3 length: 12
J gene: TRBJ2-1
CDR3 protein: ASSSLAGGNEQF

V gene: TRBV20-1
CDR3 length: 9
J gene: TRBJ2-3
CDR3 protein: SLGRTDTQY

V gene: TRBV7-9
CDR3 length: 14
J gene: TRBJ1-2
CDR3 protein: ASSLATTGAGGGYT

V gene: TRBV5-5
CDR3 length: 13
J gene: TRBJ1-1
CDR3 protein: ASSSTGEKNTEAF

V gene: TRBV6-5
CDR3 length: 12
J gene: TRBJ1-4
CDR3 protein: ASSDTGGAEKLF

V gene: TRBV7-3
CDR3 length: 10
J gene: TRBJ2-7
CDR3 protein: ASSGTSGEQY

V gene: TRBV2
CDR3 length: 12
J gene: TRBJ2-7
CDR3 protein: ASSAGQRSYEQY

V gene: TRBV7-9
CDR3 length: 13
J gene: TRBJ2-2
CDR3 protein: ASSLGQGTTGELF

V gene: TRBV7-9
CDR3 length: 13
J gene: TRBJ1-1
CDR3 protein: ASSPRLGANTEAF

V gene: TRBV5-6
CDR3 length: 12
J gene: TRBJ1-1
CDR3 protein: ASSSRDTNTEAF

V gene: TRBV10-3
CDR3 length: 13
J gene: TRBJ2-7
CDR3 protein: AISESGGGMYEQY